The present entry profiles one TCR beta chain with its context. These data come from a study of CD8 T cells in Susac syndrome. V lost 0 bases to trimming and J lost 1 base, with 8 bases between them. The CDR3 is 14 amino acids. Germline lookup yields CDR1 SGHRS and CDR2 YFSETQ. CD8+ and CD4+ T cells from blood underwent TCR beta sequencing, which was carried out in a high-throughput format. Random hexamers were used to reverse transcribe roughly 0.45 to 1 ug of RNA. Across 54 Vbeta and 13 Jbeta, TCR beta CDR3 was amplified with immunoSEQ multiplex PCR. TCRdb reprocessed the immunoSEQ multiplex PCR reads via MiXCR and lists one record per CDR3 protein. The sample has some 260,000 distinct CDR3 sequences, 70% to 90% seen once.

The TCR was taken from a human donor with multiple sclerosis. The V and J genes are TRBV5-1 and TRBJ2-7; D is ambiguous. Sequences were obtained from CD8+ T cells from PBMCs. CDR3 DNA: TGCGCCAGCAGCTTGGAGCACAGATCCTACGAGCAGTACTTC. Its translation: CASSLEHRSYEQYF.